The TCR beta chain under discussion was sequenced for a study of shared clonotypes between healthy human individuals. Only in-frame clones appear in the TCRdb table, and some are missing; sequencing was by immunoSEQ multiplex PCR. Here the sample spans under 600,000 clones, roughly 79% being singletons. Unmatched junction bases numbered 8, after V lost 0 bases and J lost 4 bases. Per the germline V gene, CDR1 is SGHNT and CDR2 is YYREEE (reference sequence). The CDR3 is made up of 16 amino acids. The clonotype was recovered from a woman aged 40 to 55 in good health. Some clones in this sample may be carry-over from other donors' samples. The sample consisted of PBMCs. The rearrangement uses TRBV5-4 and TRBJ2-3; 7 bases are a match to TRBD2. In DNA form, the CDR3 reads TGTGCCAGCAGCTTGGTAGGCGGGAGTCGCGCAGATACGCAGTATTTT. Protein product: CASSLVGGSRADTQYF.